This record looks at one TCR beta chain sequence and its context. Germline values: CDR1 LNHDA, CDR2 SQIVND (reference sequence). V lost 1 base and J lost 5, with 12 bases in between. This CDR3 contains 14 residues. The data stem from a study of human T cells and chemical hapten exposure. In TCRdb, the RACE reads were re-called with MiXCR into one record per CDR3 protein. The table has 150,000 to 200,000 distinct CDR3 sequences, about 14% seen once; the top ten hold 1.7%. The time point denotes: patch test 1, 2 weeks after DPC sensitization. The treatment denotes: therapeutic diphenylcyclopropenone sensitization with weekly scalp DPC.

Source: whole blood, taken in connection with sensitization to the hapten diphenylcyclopropenone (DPC). The sequence derives from a woman aged 25 to 45 with alopecia areata. Some clones in this sample may be carry-over from other donors' samples. The chain combines TRBV19 with TRBJ2-7; no firm D call. CDR3 sequence: CASSIVSGQNEQYF. In DNA form, the CDR3 reads TGTGCCAGTAGTATAGTATCTGGGCAGAACGAGCAGTACTTC.